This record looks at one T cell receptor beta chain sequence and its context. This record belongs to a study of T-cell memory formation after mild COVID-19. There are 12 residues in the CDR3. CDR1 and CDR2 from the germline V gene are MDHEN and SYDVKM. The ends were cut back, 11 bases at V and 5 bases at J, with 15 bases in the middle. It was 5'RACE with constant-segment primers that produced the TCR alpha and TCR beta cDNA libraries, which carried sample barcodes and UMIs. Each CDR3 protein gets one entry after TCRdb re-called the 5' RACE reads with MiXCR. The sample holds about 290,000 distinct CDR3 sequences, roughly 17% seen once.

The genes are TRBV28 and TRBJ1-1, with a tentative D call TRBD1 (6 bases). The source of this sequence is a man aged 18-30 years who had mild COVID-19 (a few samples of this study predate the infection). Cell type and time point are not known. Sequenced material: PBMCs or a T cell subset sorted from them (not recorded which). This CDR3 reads CASSGVGTEAFF. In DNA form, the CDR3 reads TGTGCCTCATCAGGGGTTGGGACTGAAGCTTTCTTT. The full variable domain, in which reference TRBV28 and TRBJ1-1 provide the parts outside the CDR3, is DVKVTQSSRYLVKRTGEKVFLECVQDMDHENMFWYRQDPGLGLRLIYFSYDVKMKEKGDIPEGYSVSREKKERFSLILESASTNQTSMYLCASSGVGTEAFFGQGTRLTVV.